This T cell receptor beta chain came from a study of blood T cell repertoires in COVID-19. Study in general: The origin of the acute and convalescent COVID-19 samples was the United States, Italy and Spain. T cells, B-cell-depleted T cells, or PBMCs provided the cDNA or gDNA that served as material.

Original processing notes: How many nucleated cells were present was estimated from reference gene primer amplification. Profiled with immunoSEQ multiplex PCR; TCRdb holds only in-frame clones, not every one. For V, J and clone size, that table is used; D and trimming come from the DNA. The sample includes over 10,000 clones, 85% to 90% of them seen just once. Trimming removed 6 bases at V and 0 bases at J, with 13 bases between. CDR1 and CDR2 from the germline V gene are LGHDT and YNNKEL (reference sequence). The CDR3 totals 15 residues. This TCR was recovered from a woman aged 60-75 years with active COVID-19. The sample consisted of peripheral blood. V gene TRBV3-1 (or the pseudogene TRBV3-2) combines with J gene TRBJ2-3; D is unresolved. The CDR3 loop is CASSPGFTSTDTQYF. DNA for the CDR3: TGTGCCAGCAGTCCAGGCTTCACTAGCACAGATACGCAGTATTTT.